The entry below gives a single T cell receptor beta chain sequence along with its context. Assay: immunoSEQ multiplex PCR; the TCRdb copy retains only in-frame clones and omits some. In the table there are some 290,000 clones, around 83% of which are singletons. This record belongs to a study of Ad26.COV2.S vaccination and SARS-CoV-2 variants. As for the study in general: Administration of Ad26.COV2.S was intramuscular, either once or twice 56 days apart.

The CDR3 has 16 residues. Germline-derived CDR1 and CDR2 are SGHAT and FQNNGV. V dropped 1 base and J dropped 2 bases, with 13 bases sitting between them. Regarding treatment: around 19 received Ad26.COV2.S at low or high dose, single or two shots; roughly five received placebo; per-sample allocation not given. Collection of the samples took place on day 63 after the first injection of vaccine or placebo. The sample came from a Boston adult aged 18-55 years. The sequencing here drew on peripheral blood, taken in a trial of Ad26.COV2.S vaccine versus placebo. The rearrangement uses TRBV11-2 and TRBJ2-3, with a weak D call TRBD2 (5 bases). The receptor's source is a person between 18 and 60 years old who received the Ad26.COV2.S COVID-19 vaccine or a placebo. CDR3 DNA sequence: TGTGCCAGCAGCTTAGGTACGGGGTCATTCACAGATACGCAGTATTTT. As protein: CASSLGTGSFTDTQYF.